This T cell receptor beta chain was found in a study of T cells in Graves' hyperthyroidism and ophthalmopathy. For this clonotype: Its antigen remains unidentified.

Study-wide points: Median prediction lead before ophthalmopathy onset was 6.5 months with the model.

Exclusion of patients followed from uncontrolled infection, other autoimmune disease, pregnancy or lactation. Diagnoses were made from clinical symptoms, serum measures (thyroxine and TRAb), thyroid ultrasound and orbital computed tomography. Amplified TCR beta CDR3 regions came from RNA transcripts. Primed by the HTBI set, a first-round RT-PCR was run on the TCR CDR3. One entry per CDR3 protein, called by TCRdb with MiXCR from the multiplex PCR reads. The profile covers 660,000 or so distinct CDR3 sequences, with about 45% appearing a single time and approximately 6.8% taken by the ten largest. The CDR3 extends over 13 amino acids. CDR1 SNHLY and CDR2 FYNNEI come from the germline V gene. The J segment lost 6 bases and the V segment lost 6 bases, leaving 6 bases of the junction unmatched.

The sequence was collected from an adult man with Graves' disease, either hyperthyroidism or ophthalmopathy (not recorded which). Sequenced: peripheral blood or thyroid tissue (not recorded which). The V gene is TRBV2, the J gene TRBJ2-7; 9 bases agree with TRBD2. CDR3 amino acids: CASRTGTSLEQYF. CDR3 DNA sequence: TGTGCCAGCAGGACCGGGACTAGCCTCGAGCAGTACTTC.